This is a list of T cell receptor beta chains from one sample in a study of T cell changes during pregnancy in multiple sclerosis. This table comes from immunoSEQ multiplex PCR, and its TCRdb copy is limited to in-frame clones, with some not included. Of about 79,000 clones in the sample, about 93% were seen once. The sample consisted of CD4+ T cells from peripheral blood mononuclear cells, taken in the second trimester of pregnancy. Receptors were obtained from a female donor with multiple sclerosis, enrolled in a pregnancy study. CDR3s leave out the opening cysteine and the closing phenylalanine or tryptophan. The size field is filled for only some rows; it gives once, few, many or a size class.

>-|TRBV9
ASSRGLGKETQY
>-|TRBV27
ASSLKGSRGYEQY
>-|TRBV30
AWIRKGDISGNTIY
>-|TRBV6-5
ASSGQTGSSGYT
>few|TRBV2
ATGTGPNYGYT
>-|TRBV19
ASSIADISNQPQH
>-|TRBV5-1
ASSLRGVSTDTQY
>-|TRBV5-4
ASSFGLAGEGTQY
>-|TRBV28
ASSPGGGPDEQY
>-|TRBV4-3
ASSLREGDEAF
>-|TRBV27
ASSRTRWDTGELF
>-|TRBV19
ASSPHGNSLQETQY
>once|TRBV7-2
ASSLGQGYNSPLH
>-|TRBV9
ASSSGQGSNSPLH
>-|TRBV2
ASSSDSLLNTEAF
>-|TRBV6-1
ASSPRAGDTDTQY
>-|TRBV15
ATSPRTGFGTEAF
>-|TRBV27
ASSPTVQGGELF
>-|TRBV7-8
ASSLGWQGSEKLF
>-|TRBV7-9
ASSLGEYQETQY
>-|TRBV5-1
ASSLREAGQNTEAF
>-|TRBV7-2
ASSIRLASEQF
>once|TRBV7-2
ASSLGSVGQDYEAF
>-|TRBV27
ASSLSGGGWNSPLH
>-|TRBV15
ATATLQGRDQPQH
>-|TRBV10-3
AISSYRGSYEQY
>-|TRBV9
ASSVREFFGLSEQF
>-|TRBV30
AWSSRQANYGYT
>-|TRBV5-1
ASSSRDRVQETQY
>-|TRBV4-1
ASSQEQLGGVGGYT
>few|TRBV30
AWSVQLTGVLF
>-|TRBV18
ASSPLDSNTEAF
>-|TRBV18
ASSPIAGGLQETQY
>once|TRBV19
ATSSGRAYNEQF
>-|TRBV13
ASSSRGEGDNEQF
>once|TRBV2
ASGASGANVLT
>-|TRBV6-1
ASSAWSGVLQETQY
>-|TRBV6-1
ASTRQGDQPQH
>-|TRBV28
ASSLLAEAF
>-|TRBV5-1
ASSLVASSGNTIY
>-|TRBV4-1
ASSYTTSGKVDEQF
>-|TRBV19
ASNTDGLYYNEQF
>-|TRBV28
ASSLIQGANYGYT
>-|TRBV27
ASSLGQGLVPNIQY
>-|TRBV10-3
AIRGGNSPLH
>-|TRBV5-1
ASSFAGMEAF
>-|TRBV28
ASSLTTGNEKLF
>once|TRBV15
ATSRDLAGVTDTQY
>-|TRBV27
ASTPRTGGETQY
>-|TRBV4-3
ASSQDRPGDYGYT
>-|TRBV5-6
ASSLGRNDWGYT
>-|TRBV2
ASQGSYTGELF